Listed here are 24 T cell receptor beta chains from one sample, sequenced in a study of blood T cell repertoires in COVID-19. Repertoires were generated with immunoSEQ multiplex PCR, while TCRdb's copy carries only in-frame clones and drops some. This table holds roughly 41,000 clones, approximately 91% found once. Sequenced: peripheral blood. The receptors originated from a man between 60 and 75 years old with active COVID-19.

This clone was observed once. V and J are TRBV6-5 and TRBJ1-6, with D hard to call. Germline CDR1 reads MNHEY; CDR2 reads SVGAGI. The CDR3 has 10 amino acids. DNA of the CDR3: TGTGCTATCGGGGTCTTGTCCCTCCACTTT. As protein: CAIGVLSLHF.

The chain recombines TRBV5-1 with TRBJ2-5; tentatively, D is TRBD1 (6 bases). V lost 3 bases, J lost 2 bases, and 14 bases lay in between. This CDR3 has 15 residues. Germline V lookup: CDR1 SGHRS, CDR2 YFSETQ. CDR3 protein: CASSSPQGAQETQYF. The CDR3 coding sequence is TGCGCCAGCAGCTCACCACAGGGAGCTCAAGAGACCCAGTACTTC.

The gene calls are TRBV5-8 and TRBJ2-3; TRBD1 matches at 7 bases. The CDR3 contains 13 residues. Germline loops: CDR1 SGHTS, CDR2 YDEGEE. V lost 4 bases, J lost 3 bases, and 2 bases stayed unmatched. CDR3 amino acids: CASSLRGTDTQYF. CDR3 DNA: TGTGCCAGCAGCCTCAGGGGGACAGATACGCAGTATTTT.

V usage is TRBV6-5 and J usage is TRBJ2-5, with D unresolved. The CDR3 has 13 amino acids. V was pared by 7 bases and J by 2 bases, with 11 bases between. From germline, CDR1 is MNHEY and CDR2 SVGAGI. The chain's CDR3 is CASKETPQETQYF. CDR3 in DNA: TGTGCCAGCAAAGAGACTCCTCAAGAGACCCAGTACTTC.

This rearrangement joins TRBV6-2 or TRBV6-3 to TRBJ2-7, with 10 bases identical to TRBD1. V was pared by 0 bases and J by 2 bases, with 16 bases of the junction left unmatched. The germline gives CDR1 MNHEY, CDR2 SVGEGT. The CDR3 is 20 amino acids. CDR3 loop: CASSYSVGQGPPRATYEQYF. The CDR3 DNA reads TGTGCCAGCAGTTACTCCGTGGGACAGGGGCCCCCGAGGGCGACCTACGAGCAGTACTTC.

The chain carries TRBV7-2 and TRBJ1-1; TRBD1 matches 8 bases. V shed 2 bases and J 8 bases; nucleotides not matched to a gene: 7. Germline CDR1 SGHTA, CDR2 FQGNSA. This CDR3 is 14 amino acids long. The CDR3 region is CASSLTGTGFEAFF. The CDR3, as DNA: TGTGCCAGCAGCTTAACTGGGACAGGCTTCGAAGCTTTCTTT.

This chain joins TRBV10-3 and TRBJ2-7; unclear D gene. Germline-derived CDR1 and CDR2 are ENHRY and SYGVKD. The CDR3 has 11 amino acids. V was cut by 10 bases and J by 6 bases, with 13 bases left in between. This CDR3 is CATRTVFEQYF. The CDR3 region has the DNA TGTGCCACCCGCACAGTGTTCGAGCAGTACTTC.

The chain joins TRBV6-2 or TRBV6-3 to TRBJ2-2; possibly TRBD2 for D (6 bases). V was pared by 6 bases and J by 4 bases, with 18 bases between. From germline, CDR1 is MNHEY and CDR2 SVGEGT. The CDR3 consists of 16 residues. CDR3 coding DNA: TGTGCCAGCAGCACCGACCCGGGAGTGCCCACCGGGGAGCTGTTTTTT. Translated, it gives CASSTDPGVPTGELFF.

The chain links TRBV20-1 to TRBJ1-4; no reliable D call. This CDR3 spans 11 amino acids. The germline V gene encodes CDR1 DFQATT and CDR2 SNEGSKA (reference sequence). V was clipped by 5 bases and J by 6 bases, with 7 bases between them. The CDR3 here is CSARFDEKLFF. CDR3 bases: TGCAGTGCTCGTTTCGATGAAAAACTGTTTTTT.

The rearrangement uses TRBV5-4 and TRBJ2-3, with 9 bases fitting TRBD2. CDR1 and CDR2 from the germline V gene are SGHNT and YYREEE (reference sequence). After removal of 4 bases from V and 1 base from J, the junction contained 4 bases not matched to a gene. CDR3 length equals 15 residues. In DNA, the CDR3 is TGTGCCAGCAGCAGGCGGGAGGGTGGCACAGATACGCAGTATTTT. Protein product: CASSRREGGTDTQYF.

The chain links TRBV7-2 to TRBJ2-6; D not certain. Deletions cut 2 bases from V and 0 bases from J, with 8 bases between. The CDR3 runs to 16 residues. Germline loops: CDR1 SGHTA, CDR2 FQGNSA. In DNA form, the CDR3 reads TGTGCCAGCAGCTTAACGTCGGGCTCTGGGGCCAACGTCCTGACTTTC. Protein sequence: CASSLTSGSGANVLTF.

The chain recombines TRBV18 with TRBJ1-5; the D gene is possibly TRBD1 (6 bases). CDR3 length: 16 residues. Germline-derived CDR1 and CDR2 are KGHSH and LQKENI. Deletions cut 2 bases from V and 0 bases from J, with 11 bases between. The CDR3: CASSPSSGASNQPQHF. Here the CDR3 DNA reads TGTGCCAGCTCACCATCCTCAGGGGCTAGCAATCAGCCCCAGCATTTT.

The V and J genes are TRBV7-8 and TRBJ2-7; D may be TRBD2 (5 bases). CDR3 length: 14 residues. Germline V CDR1 and CDR2: SGHVS, FQNEAQ. With 4 bases removed from V and 7 bases from J, the gap between germline ends came to 17 bases. CDR3 DNA: TGTGCCAGCAGCTCCTCGGAGGCAAGTTCGGAGCAGTACTTC. It is translated as CASSSSEASSEQYF.

The chain couples TRBV7-2 to TRBJ2-3, with TRBD2 matching 8 bases. There are 16 residues in the CDR3. The germline V gene encodes CDR1 SGHTA and CDR2 FQGNSA. Trimming took 3 bases from V and 4 from J; bases not matched to a gene: 9. The CDR3: CASSFPSGRIPDTQYF. CDR3 coding DNA: TGTGCCAGCAGCTTCCCCAGCGGGAGAATCCCAGATACGCAGTATTTT.

The rearrangement uses TRBV11-1 and TRBJ2-5; 10 nucleotides align to TRBD2. CDR3 length: 15 residues. V lost 4 bases to trimming and J lost 0 bases; unmatched junction nucleotides: 2. Per the germline V gene, CDR1 is SGHAT and CDR2 is FQDESV (reference sequence). CDR3 sequence reads: CASSWGLAYQETQYF. The CDR3 coding sequence is TGTGCCAGCAGCTGGGGACTAGCGTACCAAGAGACCCAGTACTTC.

V usage is TRBV7-6 and J usage is TRBJ1-6; tentative D call: TRBD1 (5 bases). V was clipped by 5 bases and J by 8 bases, with 19 bases between them. Germline V gene sequence: CDR1 SGHVS, CDR2 FNYEAQ. The CDR3 consists of 16 residues. DNA for the CDR3: TGTGCCAGCAGCCCAAGCCCCCGGGGGGGGTATTCACCCCTCCACTTT. Encoded protein: CASSPSPRGGYSPLHF.

The chain carries TRBV2 and TRBJ2-3; possible D gene TRBD1, 7 bases. CDR1 SNHLY and CDR2 FYNNEI come from the germline V gene. CDR3 length: 17 residues. Trimming took 0 bases from V and 0 from J, leaving 13 bases between them. In DNA form, the CDR3 reads TGTGCCAGCAGTGAAGCGCAGGGGGGAACAAGCACAGATACGCAGTATTTT. Residues: CASSEAQGGTSTDTQYF. Based on the CDR3 plus reference TRBV2 and TRBJ2-3, the full variable domain is EPEVTQTPSHQVTQMGQEVILRCVPISNHLYFYWYRQILGQKVEFLVSFYNNEISEKSEIFDDQFSVERPDGSNFTLKIRSTKLEDSAMYFCASSEAQGGTSTDTQYFGPGTRLTVL.

J is TRBJ1-5 and V is TRBV19, with D perhaps matching TRBD1 (5 bases). The germline V gene encodes CDR1 LNHDA and CDR2 SQIVND (reference sequence). V lost 3 bases to trimming and J lost 7 bases, with 10 bases between them. This CDR3 contains 13 residues. DNA of the CDR3: TGTGCCAGTAGTATCCAGGGAGGCCAGCCCCAGCATTTT. Protein: CASSIQGGQPQHF.

DNA of the CDR3: TGTGCCAGTAGTATCACGACAGGGTCCTACAATGAGCAGTTCTTC. Its translation: CASSITTGSYNEQFF. This chain links TRBV19 with TRBJ2-1; 7 bases are a match to TRBD1. The junction had 3 bases not matched to a gene; V was cut back by 3 bases and J by 1 base. Germline CDR1 and CDR2: LNHDA and SQIVND (reference sequence). The CDR3 has 15 amino acids.

The gene calls are TRBV7-2 and TRBJ1-1, with D perhaps matching TRBD1 (6 bases). This CDR3 has 15 residues. Trimming left V 2 bases short and J 0 bases short, with 10 bases between. Germline V gives CDR1 SGHTA, CDR2 FQGNSA. The CDR3 DNA follows: TGTGCCAGCAGCTTACACAGGGACATGAACACTGAAGCTTTCTTT. The encoded protein is CASSLHRDMNTEAFF. Full variable domain (outside the CDR3, taken from reference TRBV7-2 and TRBJ1-1): GAGVSQSPSNKVTEKGKDVELRCDPISGHTALYWYRQSLGQGLEFLIYFQGNSAPDKSGLPSDRFSAERTGGSVSTLTIQRTQQEDSAVYLCASSLHRDMNTEAFFGQGTRLTVV.

J is TRBJ2-7 and V is TRBV2, with D uncertain. V was clipped by 0 bases and J by 2 bases, with 8 bases between them. The germline V gene has CDR1 SNHLY and CDR2 FYNNEI. The CDR3 contains 14 residues. CDR3 nucleotides: TGTGCCAGCAGTGAAGCCCTCGTCGCCTACGAGCAGTACTTC. It is translated as CASSEALVAYEQYF. The full variable domain, its missing parts supplied by reference TRBV2 and TRBJ2-7, is EPEVTQTPSHQVTQMGQEVILRCVPISNHLYFYWYRQILGQKVEFLVSFYNNEISEKSEIFDDQFSVERPDGSNFTLKIRSTKLEDSAMYFCASSEALVAYEQYFGPGTRLTVT.

The chain couples TRBV7-2 to TRBJ2-7, with 12 positions matching TRBD2. Germline lookup yields CDR1 SGHTA and CDR2 FQGNSA. The CDR3 is made up of 14 amino acids. After removal of 4 bases from V and 5 bases from J, the junction contained 3 bases not matched to a gene. CDR3 loop: CASSWLAGGNEQYF. The DNA of the CDR3 is TGTGCCAGCAGCTGGCTAGCGGGAGGGAACGAGCAGTACTTC.

A single count supports this clone. This sequence joins TRBV7-9 and TRBJ2-3; D ambiguous. The CDR3 loop spans 14 amino acids. V lost 1 base and J 2 bases, leaving 7 bases between the germline ends. The germline V gene has CDR1 SEHNR and CDR2 FQNEAQ (reference sequence). The CDR3 region is CASSLGANTDTQYF. In nucleotides, the CDR3 is TGTGCCAGCAGCTTAGGGGCTAACACAGATACGCAGTATTTT.

This chain joins TRBV7-6 and TRBJ2-7; 10 bases agree with TRBD2. The CDR3 is 16 amino acids. Germline CDR1 reads SGHVS; CDR2 reads FNYEAQ. V shed 1 base, J shed 6 bases, and the junction held 9 bases outside the gene matches. The CDR3 protein is CASSLGLAGDGSEQYF. The CDR3 bases are TGTGCCAGCAGCTTAGGCCTAGCGGGAGATGGGTCCGAGCAGTACTTC.